The clone carrying this TCR beta chain was observed a few times. Its target is unknown. The time point was: patch test 1, 2 weeks after DPC sensitization. As for treatment: therapeutic diphenylcyclopropenone sensitization with weekly scalp DPC. Patches went on only after blood had been drawn each time. V was cut by 2 bases and J by 2 bases, with 16 bases left in between. The CDR3 is 16 amino acids. The germline CDR1 and CDR2 sequences are SNHLY and FYNNEI. This record belongs to a study of human T cells and chemical hapten exposure. Study-level points and caveats: Alopecia affecting every donor means their immune response may not match healthy people's. Expanded TCRs showed more large CDR3 clusters than pre-sensitization or healthy control sets.

TCRdb re-called the RACE reads with MiXCR, one entry per CDR3 protein. The sample yields about 120,000 distinct CDR3 sequences, roughly 15% seen once. The clonotype was recovered from a young man with alopecia areata. Some clones in this sample may be carry-over from other donors' samples. Sequencing was performed on whole blood, taken in connection with sensitization to the hapten diphenylcyclopropenone (DPC). The rearrangement joins TRBV2 to TRBJ2-7, with D possibly being TRBD1 (5 bases). Here the CDR3 DNA reads TGTGCCAGCAGTGAATGGGGCGCGGACAAACCCTACGAGCAGTACGTC. It encodes CASSEWGADKPYEQYV.